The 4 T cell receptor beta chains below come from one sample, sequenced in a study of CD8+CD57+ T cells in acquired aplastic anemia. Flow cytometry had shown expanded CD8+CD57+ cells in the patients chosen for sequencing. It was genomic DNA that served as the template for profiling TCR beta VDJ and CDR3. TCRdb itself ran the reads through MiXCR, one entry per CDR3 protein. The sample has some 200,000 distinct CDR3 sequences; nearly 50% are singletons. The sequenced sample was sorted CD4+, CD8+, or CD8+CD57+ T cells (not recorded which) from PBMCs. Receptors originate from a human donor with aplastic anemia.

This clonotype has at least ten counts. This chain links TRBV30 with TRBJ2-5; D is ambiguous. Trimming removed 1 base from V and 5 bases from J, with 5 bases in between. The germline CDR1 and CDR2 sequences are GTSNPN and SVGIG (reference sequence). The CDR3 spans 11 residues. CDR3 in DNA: TGTGCCTGGAGTGAGGGTGAGACCCAGTACTTC. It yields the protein CAWSEGETQYF. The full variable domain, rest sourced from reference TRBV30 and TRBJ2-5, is SQTIHQWPATLVQPVGSPLSLECTVEGTSNPNLYWYRQAAGRGLQLLFYSVGIGQISSEVPQNLSASRPQDRQFILSSKKLLLSDSGFYLCAWSEGETQYFGPGTRLLVL.

The CDR3 DNA sequence: TGTGCCACCAGTGATCCCCCCCGGACAGGCTCCTACGAGCAGTACTTC. Amino acids: CATSDPPRTGSYEQYF. The chain has TRBV24-1 and TRBJ2-7; 7 bases line up with TRBD1. Losses at the gene ends were 3 bases for V and 0 bases for J; bases not matched to a gene: 7. The CDR3 runs 16 residues. Germline loops: CDR1 KGHDR, CDR2 SFDVKD.

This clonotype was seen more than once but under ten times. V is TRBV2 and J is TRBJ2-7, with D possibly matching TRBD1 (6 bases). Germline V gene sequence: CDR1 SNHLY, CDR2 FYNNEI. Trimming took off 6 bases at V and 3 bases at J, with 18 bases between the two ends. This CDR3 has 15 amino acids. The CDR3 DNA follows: TGTGCCAGCAGCTTAGTCGCAGGGGAAGTCTACGAGCAGTACTTC. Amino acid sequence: CASSLVAGEVYEQYF. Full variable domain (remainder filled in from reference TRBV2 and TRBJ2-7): EPEVTQTPSHQVTQMGQEVILRCVPISNHLYFYWYRQILGQKVEFLVSFYNNEISEKSEIFDDQFSVERPDGSNFTLKIRSTKLEDSAMYFCASSLVAGEVYEQYFGPGTRLTVT.

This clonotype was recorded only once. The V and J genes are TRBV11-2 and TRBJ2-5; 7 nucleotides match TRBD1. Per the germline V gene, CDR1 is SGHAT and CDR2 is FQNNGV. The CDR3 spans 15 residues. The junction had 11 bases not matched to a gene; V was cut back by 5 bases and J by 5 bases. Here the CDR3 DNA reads TGTGCCAGCAGCCCAGACAGGGCCTGGAAGGAGACCCAGTACTTC. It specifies CASSPDRAWKETQYF.